Given below is one T cell receptor (beta chain) in context. The antigen is undetermined. Primers used in a second PCR of roughly 6 to 11 cycles were a sample-barcoded 5' primer and a J-beta primer mix. Tags on each cDNA molecule came from a template-switch adaptor with 12 random nucleotides. One entry per CDR3 protein results from TCRdb running MiXCR on the 5' RACE reads. The sample contains approximately 780,000 distinct CDR3 sequences, 20% to 30% of which appear only once. These data originate in a study of blood T cells in healthy people across ages. Whole-study findings and limits: Higher diversity, along with more naive CD4+ cells, distinguished long-lived donors from aged donors.

The CDR3 consists of 16 residues. CDR1 is SGHRS, CDR2 YFSETQ, per germline. The V end was cut by 4 bases, the J end by 0 bases, with 11 bases between. These records were also assigned to another study, of T cells of mothers and their children. According to that study: Researchers put all of the extracted RNA into cDNA synthesis, using roughly 1.5 ug per 15 ul.

The specimen sequenced was blood. This sequence joins TRBV5-1 and TRBJ2-6; D is tentatively TRBD1 or TRBD2 (5 bases each). This sequence originates from a boy between 10 and 17 years old in good health. CDR3 sequence (DNA): TGCGCCAGCAGCGGGACCGTCAACTCTGGGGCCAACGTCCTGACTTTC. Translation: CASSGTVNSGANVLTF. The entire variable domain, with the rest obtained from reference TRBV5-1 and TRBJ2-6, is as follows: KAGVTQTPRYLIKTRGQQVTLSCSPISGHRSVSWYQQTPGQGLQFLFEYFSETQRNKGNFPGRFSGRQFSNSRSEMNVSTLELGDSALYLCASSGTVNSGANVLTFGAGSRLTVL.